The 5 T cell receptor beta chains in this list originate from one sample, sequenced in a study of cytomegalovirus exposure and HLA in healthy donors. The PCR had 60 Vbeta and 13 Jbeta primers. Only in-frame clones appear in the TCRdb table, and some are missing; sequencing was by immunoSEQ multiplex PCR. The sample lists 150,000 to 200,000 clones, 60% to 80% seen once, with around 15% in the top ten. Sequenced: PBMCs. The receptors originated from a man aged 45 to 65 in good health and CMV-seropositive.

This clone was picked up one time. The chain employs TRBV4-1 and TRBJ1-2; D remains ambiguous. The CDR3 spans 15 residues. The ends were cut back, 1 base at V and 7 bases at J, with 16 bases in the middle. Germline CDR1 MGHRA, CDR2 YSYEKL. This chain's CDR3 is CASSQGEGRSLGYTF. The CDR3 DNA sequence: TGCGCCAGCAGCCAAGGTGAGGGAAGGTCTCTTGGCTACACCTTC.

The rearrangement joins TRBV27 to TRBJ1-1; D unclear. V was shortened by 8 bases and J by 1 base, with 11 bases between the two germline ends. Per germline, CDR1 MNHEY and CDR2 SMNVEV (reference sequence). The CDR3 is 13 residues long. This CDR3 reads CASSLQKNTEAFF. CDR3 bases: TGTGCCAGCTCCCTCCAGAAGAACACTGAAGCTTTCTTT.

On this clone: An end of the junction does not agree with germline; a read error may underlie this. This chain uses TRBV7-2 with TRBJ1-6; D uncertain. The CDR3 is 15 residues long. The germline V gene has CDR1 SGHTA and CDR2 FQGNSA. This chain's CDR3 is CASSSRDSYNSPLHF. As DNA, the CDR3 is TGTGCTAGCAGCTCTCGGGACTCCTATAATTCACCCCTCCACTTT.

This chain links TRBV28 with TRBJ1-2, with D perhaps matching TRBD1 (6 bases). This CDR3 is built from 13 residues. Germline V gene data show CDR1 as MDHEN and CDR2 as SYDVKM. V lost 5 bases and J 5 bases, leaving 12 bases between the germline ends. CDR3 residues: CASSPLTGYGYTF. The CDR3 DNA sequence: TGTGCCAGCAGTCCTCTCACAGGGTATGGCTACACCTTC.

The rearrangement links TRBV7-2 to TRBJ1-2; D possibly corresponds to TRBD1 (6 bases). This CDR3 comprises 13 residues. V was clipped by 4 bases and J by 4 bases, with 10 bases between them. Germline V gene lookup returns CDR1 SGHTA and CDR2 FQGNSA. CDR3 in DNA: TGTGCCAGCAGCTCTCCGGACAGCTATGGCTACACCTTC. Translating it yields CASSSPDSYGYTF.